The 4 T cell receptor beta chains below all came from one sample that was sequenced in a study of regulatory T cells in long-lasting Graves disease. Sequencing libraries for TCR beta were prepared with iRepertoire HTBI primers and Arm-PCR of CDR3 regions. TCRdb ran MiXCR on the multiplex PCR reads and lists one entry per CDR3 protein. The table has 200,000 to 250,000 distinct CDR3 sequences, 20% to 25% seen once; the top ten hold around 13%. As to time point: newly diagnosed GD, antithyroid drugs for less than 3 months. With RNA extracted from PBMCs as input, the TCR library was made. The sequences come from peripheral blood mononuclear cells (PBMCs), collected at new diagnosis, from a patient treated with antithyroid drugs. These receptors were taken from a female donor with Graves disease.

Remarks on this clonotype: A much larger clone is a single base away; this may be a read error. The chain is built from TRBV6-2 or TRBV6-3 and TRBJ2-1; 9 nucleotides agree with TRBD1. There are 14 residues in the CDR3. The ends lost 8 bases at V and 9 bases at J; junction bases unmatched: 11. The V gene's germline CDR1 is MNHEY and CDR2 SVGEGT. CDR3 DNA sequence: TGTGCCAGCCGCCCGTGGACAGGGGACAGTGAGCAGTTCTTC. This sequence encodes CASRPWTGDSEQFF.

This clonotype was observed many times. CDR3 DNA: TGTGCCAGCAGCCAATTCATCTTACTCGGCCGACACACAGATACGCAGTATTTT. This translates into CASSQFILLGRHTDTQYF. The V gene is TRBV6-1, the J gene TRBJ2-3; D is ambiguous. Germline CDR1 reads MNHNS; CDR2 reads SASEGT. Trimming removed 6 bases at V and 2 bases at J, with 24 bases between. The length of the CDR3 is 18 residues.

In this sample, this clonotype turned up many times. The rearrangement uses TRBV27 and TRBJ2-1; unclear D gene. This CDR3 has 13 residues. The germline V gene encodes CDR1 MNHEY and CDR2 SMNVEV (reference sequence). V lost 6 bases and J lost 5, with 11 bases in between. CDR3 coding DNA: TGTGCCAGCAGCCGCGGAATAAACAATGAGCAGTTCTTC. This gives the protein CASSRGINNEQFF.

V is TRBV20-1 and J is TRBJ2-3, with TRBD2 matching over 9 bases. The V and J ends lost 3 bases and 2 bases, in that order; junction bases with no gene match: 3. This CDR3 has 14 amino acids. Germline assignment: CDR1 DFQATT and CDR2 SNEGSKA (reference sequence). This CDR3 is CSARRGGPTDTQYF. CDR3 in DNA: TGCAGTGCTAGGCGGGGGGGCCCCACAGATACGCAGTATTTT.